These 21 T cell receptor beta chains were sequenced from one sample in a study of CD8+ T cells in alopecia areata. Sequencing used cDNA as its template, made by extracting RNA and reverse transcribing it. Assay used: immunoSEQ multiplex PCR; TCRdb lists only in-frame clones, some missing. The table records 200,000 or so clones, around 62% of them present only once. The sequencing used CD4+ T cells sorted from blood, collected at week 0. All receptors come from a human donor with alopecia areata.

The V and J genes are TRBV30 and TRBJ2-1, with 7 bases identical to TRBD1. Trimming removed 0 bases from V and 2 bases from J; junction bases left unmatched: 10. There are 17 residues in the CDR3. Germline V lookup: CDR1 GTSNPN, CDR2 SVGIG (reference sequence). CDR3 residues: CAWSVWGPQGAYNEQFF. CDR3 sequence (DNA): TGTGCCTGGAGTGTATGGGGCCCTCAGGGGGCCTACAATGAGCAGTTCTTC.

The CDR3 sequence: CAWSRQAVHGYTF. The CDR3, as DNA: TGTGCCTGGAGTAGGCAGGCTGTCCATGGCTACACCTTC. The gene calls are TRBV30 and TRBJ1-2; D ambiguous. This CDR3 spans 13 amino acids. V was clipped by 2 bases and J by 6 bases, with 13 bases between them. The germline V gene encodes CDR1 GTSNPN and CDR2 SVGIG (reference sequence).

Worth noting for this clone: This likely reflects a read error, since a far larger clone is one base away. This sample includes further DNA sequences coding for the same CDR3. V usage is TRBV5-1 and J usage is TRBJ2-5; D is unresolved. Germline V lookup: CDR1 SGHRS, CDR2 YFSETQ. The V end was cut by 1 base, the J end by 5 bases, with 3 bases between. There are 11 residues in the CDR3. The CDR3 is CASSLSETQYF. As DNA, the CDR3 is TGCGCCAGCAGCTTGAGTGAGACCCAGTACTTC.

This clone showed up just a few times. CDR3 nucleotides: TGCGCCAGCAGTCACAATCGACCTCCGAGCTCCTACGAGCAGTACTTC. This codes for CASSHNRPPSSYEQYF. The V and J genes are TRBV23-1 and TRBJ2-7, with D uncertain. TRBV23-1 is an ORF, with its function uncertain. V was clipped by 3 bases and J by 0 bases, with 15 bases between them. This CDR3 has 16 residues.

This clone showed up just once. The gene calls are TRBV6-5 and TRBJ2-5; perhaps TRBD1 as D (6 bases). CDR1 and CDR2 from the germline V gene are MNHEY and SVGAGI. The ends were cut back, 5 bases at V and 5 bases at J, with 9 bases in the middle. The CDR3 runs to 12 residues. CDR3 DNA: TGTGCCAGCAGTGGACAGACGGAGACCCAGTACTTC. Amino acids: CASSGQTETQYF.

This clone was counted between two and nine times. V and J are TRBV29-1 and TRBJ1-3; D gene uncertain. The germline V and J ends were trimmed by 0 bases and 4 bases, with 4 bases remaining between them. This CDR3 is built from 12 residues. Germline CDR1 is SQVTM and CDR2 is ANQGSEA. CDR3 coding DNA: TGCAGCGTTGAAGATGGGGGAAACACCATATATTTT. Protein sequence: CSVEDGGNTIYF.

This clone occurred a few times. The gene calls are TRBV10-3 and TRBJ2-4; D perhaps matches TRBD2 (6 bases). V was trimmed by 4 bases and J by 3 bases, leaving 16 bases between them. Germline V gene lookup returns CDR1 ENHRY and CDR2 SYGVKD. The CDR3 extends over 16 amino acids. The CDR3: CAISGIGGQDKNIQYF. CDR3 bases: TGTGCCATCAGTGGGATCGGGGGTCAGGACAAAAACATTCAGTACTTC.

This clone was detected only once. The CDR3 is CASSLPGPNTGELFF. The CDR3 DNA follows: TGTGCCAGCAGCTTGCCCGGTCCGAACACCGGGGAGCTGTTTTTT. The gene calls are TRBV5-4 and TRBJ2-2, with no clear D. CDR1 is SGHNT, CDR2 YYREEE, per germline (reference sequence). Trimming pared 1 base from V and 0 bases from J, leaving 7 bases between. This CDR3 has 15 amino acids.

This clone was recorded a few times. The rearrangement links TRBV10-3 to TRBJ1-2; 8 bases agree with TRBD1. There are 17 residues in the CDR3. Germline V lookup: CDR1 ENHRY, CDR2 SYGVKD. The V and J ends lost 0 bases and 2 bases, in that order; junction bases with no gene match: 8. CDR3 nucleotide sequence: TGTGCCATCAGTGAGTCCCCGACAGGGGCGCGCAACTATGGCTACACCTTC. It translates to CAISESPTGARNYGYTF.

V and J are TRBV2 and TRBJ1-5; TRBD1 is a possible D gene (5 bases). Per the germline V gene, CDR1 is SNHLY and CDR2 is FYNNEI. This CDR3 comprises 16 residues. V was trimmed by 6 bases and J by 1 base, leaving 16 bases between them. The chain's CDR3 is CASSTRTPMSNQPQHF. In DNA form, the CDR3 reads TGTGCCAGCAGCACCAGGACACCTATGAGCAATCAGCCCCAGCATTTT.

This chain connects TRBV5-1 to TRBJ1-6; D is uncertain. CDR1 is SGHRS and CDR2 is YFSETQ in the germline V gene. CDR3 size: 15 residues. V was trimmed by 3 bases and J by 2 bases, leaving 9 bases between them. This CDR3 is CASSSAEAYNSPLHF. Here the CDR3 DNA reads TGCGCCAGCAGCTCCGCTGAAGCCTATAATTCACCCCTCCACTTT.

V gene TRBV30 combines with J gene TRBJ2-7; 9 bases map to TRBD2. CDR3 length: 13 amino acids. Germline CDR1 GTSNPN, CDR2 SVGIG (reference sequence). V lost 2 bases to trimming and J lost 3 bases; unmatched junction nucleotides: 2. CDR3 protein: CAWSSAGGYEQYF. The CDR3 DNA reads TGTGCCTGGAGTTCAGCGGGGGGCTACGAGCAGTACTTC.

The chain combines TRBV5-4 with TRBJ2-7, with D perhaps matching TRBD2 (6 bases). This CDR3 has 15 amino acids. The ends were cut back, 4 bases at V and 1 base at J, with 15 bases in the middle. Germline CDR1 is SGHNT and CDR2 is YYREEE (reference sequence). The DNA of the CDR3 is TGTGCCAGCAGCCCGTCTACTAGCAGGTCCTACGAGCAGTACTTC. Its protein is CASSPSTSRSYEQYF.

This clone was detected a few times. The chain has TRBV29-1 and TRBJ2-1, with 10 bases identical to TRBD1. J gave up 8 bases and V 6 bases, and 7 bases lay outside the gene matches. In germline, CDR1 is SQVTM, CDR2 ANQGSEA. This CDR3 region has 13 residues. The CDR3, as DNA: TGCAGCGTCCGGGACAGGGGTTCCGATGAGCAGTTCTTC. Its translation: CSVRDRGSDEQFF.

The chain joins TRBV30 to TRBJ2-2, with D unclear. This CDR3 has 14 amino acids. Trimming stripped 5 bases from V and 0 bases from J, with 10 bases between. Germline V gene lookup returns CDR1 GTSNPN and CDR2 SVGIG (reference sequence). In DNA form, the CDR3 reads TGTGCCTGGGCCTTGGGTCCGAACACCGGGGAGCTGTTTTTT. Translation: CAWALGPNTGELFF.

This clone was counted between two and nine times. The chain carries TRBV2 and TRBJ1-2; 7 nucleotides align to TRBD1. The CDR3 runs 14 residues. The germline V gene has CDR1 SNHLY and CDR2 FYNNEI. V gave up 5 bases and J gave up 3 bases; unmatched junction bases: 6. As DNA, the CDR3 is TGTGCCAGCAGTCCGACAGGGAGGGACTATGGCTACACCTTC. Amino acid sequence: CASSPTGRDYGYTF.

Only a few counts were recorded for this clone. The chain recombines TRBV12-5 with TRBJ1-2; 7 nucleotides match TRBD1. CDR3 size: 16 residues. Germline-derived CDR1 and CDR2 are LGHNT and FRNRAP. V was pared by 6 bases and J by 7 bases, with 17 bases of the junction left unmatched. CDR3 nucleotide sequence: TGTGCTAGTGGGTCTCCTAGGGACAGAGAAGTCTCTGGCTACACCTTC. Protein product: CASGSPRDREVSGYTF.

The CDR3 DNA is TGCGCCAGCAGCCAGGTCCTGGGGAATGAAAAACTGTTTTTT. It specifies CASSQVLGNEKLFF. The V call is TRBV4-1, the J call TRBJ1-4, with D unresolved. Germline CDR1 MGHRA, CDR2 YSYEKL. This CDR3 contains 14 residues. Trimming cost V 3 bases and J 5 bases, with 10 bases left between them.

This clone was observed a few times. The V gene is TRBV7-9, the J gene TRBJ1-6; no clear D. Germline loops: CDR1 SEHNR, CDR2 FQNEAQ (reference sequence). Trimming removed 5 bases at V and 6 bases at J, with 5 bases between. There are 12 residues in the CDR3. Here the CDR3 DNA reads TGTGCCAGCAGCGCCAGTAATTCACCCCTCCACTTT. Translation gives CASSASNSPLHF.

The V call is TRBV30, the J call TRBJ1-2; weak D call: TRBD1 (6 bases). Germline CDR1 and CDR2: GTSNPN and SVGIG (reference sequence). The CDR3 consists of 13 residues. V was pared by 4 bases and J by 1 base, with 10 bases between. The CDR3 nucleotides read TGTGCCTGGACCACAGGGTTTAACTATGGCTACACCTTC. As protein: CAWTTGFNYGYTF.

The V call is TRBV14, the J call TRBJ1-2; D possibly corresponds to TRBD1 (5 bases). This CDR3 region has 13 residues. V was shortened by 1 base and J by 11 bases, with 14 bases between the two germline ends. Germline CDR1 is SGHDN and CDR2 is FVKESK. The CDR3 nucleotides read TGTGCCAGCAGCCAAGGCAGGGTGATTGGTTACACCTTC. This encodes CASSQGRVIGYTF.